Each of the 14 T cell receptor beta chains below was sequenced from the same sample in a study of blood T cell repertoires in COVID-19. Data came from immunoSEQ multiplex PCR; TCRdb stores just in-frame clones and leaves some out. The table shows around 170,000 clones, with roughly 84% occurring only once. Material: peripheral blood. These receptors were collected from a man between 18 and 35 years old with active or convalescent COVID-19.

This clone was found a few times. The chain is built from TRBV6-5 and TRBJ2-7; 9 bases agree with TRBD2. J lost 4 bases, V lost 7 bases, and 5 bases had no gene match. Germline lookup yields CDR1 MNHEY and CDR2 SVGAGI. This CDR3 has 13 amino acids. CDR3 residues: CASTRGGAYEQYF. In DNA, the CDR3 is TGTGCCAGCACCCGCGGGGGGGCTTACGAGCAGTACTTC.

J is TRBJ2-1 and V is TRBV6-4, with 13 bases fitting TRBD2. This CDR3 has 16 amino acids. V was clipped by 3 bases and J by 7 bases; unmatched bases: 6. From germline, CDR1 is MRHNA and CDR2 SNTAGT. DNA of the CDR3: TGTGCCAGCAGTGAAGAAGGGACTAGCGGGAAGAATGAGCAGTTCTTC. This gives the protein CASSEEGTSGKNEQFF.

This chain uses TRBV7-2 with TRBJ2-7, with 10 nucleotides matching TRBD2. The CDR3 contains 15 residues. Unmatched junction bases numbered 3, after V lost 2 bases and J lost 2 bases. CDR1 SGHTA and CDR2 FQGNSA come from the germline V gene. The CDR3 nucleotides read TGTGCCAGCAGCTTAAGTAGCGGGGGGCCCTACGAGCAGTACTTC. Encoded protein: CASSLSSGGPYEQYF.

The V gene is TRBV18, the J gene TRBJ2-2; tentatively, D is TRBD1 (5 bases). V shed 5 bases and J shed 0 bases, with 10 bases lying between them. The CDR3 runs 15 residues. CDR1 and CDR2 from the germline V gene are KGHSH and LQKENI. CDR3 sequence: CASSMDKTNTGELFF. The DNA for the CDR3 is TGTGCCAGCTCAATGGACAAAACGAACACCGGGGAGCTGTTTTTT.

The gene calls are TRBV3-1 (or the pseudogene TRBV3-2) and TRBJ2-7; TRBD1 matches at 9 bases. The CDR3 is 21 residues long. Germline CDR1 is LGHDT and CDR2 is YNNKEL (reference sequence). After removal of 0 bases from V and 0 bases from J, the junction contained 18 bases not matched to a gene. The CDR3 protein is CASSQDRRDRAAGGSSYEQYF. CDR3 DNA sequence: TGTGCCAGCAGCCAAGACCGCCGGGACAGGGCGGCGGGTGGGTCCTCCTACGAGCAGTACTTC.

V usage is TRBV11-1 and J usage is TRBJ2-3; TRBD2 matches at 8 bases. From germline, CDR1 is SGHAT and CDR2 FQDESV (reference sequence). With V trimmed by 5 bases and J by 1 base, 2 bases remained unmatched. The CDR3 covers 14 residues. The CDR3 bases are TGTGCCAGCAGCATGACTAGCGGCACAGATACGCAGTATTTT. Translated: CASSMTSGTDTQYF.

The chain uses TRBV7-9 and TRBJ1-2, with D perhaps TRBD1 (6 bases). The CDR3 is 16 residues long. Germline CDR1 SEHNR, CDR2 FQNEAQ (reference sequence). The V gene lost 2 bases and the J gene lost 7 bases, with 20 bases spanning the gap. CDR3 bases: TGTGCCAGCAGCTTACCGAACAGGGATATTATGGCTGGCTACACCTTC. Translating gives CASSLPNRDIMAGYTF.

CDR3: CASSLIPHTGDTQYF. In nucleotides, the CDR3 is TGTGCCAGCAGCTTAATCCCACACACGGGAGATACGCAGTATTTT. V and J are TRBV7-3 and TRBJ2-3; no clear D gene. V lost 1 base, J lost 5 bases, and 13 bases lay in between. The germline V gene encodes CDR1 SGHTA and CDR2 FQGTGA. The CDR3 consists of 15 residues.

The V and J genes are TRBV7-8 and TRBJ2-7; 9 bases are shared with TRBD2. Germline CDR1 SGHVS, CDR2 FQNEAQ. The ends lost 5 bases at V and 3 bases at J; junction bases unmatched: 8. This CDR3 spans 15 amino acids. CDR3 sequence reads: CASSHRASGNYEQYF. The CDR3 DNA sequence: TGTGCCAGCAGCCATCGGGCTAGCGGGAACTACGAGCAGTACTTC.

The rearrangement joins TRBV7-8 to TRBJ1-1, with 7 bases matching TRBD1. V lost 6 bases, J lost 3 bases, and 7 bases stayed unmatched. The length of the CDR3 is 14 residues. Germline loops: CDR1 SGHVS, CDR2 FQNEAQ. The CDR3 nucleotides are TGTGCCAGCAGTTTCGAGGGGGCTGACACTGAAGCTTTCTTT. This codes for CASSFEGADTEAFF. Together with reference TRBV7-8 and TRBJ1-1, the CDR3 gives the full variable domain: GAGVSQSPRYKVAKRGQDVALRCDPISGHVSLFWYQQALGQGPEFLTYFQNEAQLDKSGLPSDRFFAERPEGSVSTLKIQRTQQEDSAVYLCASSFEGADTEAFFGQGTRLTVV.

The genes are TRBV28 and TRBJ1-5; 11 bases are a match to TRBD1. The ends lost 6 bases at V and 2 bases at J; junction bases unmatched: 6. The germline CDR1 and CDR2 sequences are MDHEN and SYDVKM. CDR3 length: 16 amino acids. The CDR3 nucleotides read TGTGCCAGCAGGATGGACAGGGGGCAGGGCAATCAGCCCCAGCATTTT. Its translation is CASRMDRGQGNQPQHF.

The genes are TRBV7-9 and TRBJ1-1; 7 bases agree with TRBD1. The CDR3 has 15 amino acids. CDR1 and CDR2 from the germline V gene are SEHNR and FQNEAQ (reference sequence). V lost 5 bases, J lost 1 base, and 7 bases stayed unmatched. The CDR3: CASSARTGKNTEAFF. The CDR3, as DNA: TGTGCCAGCAGCGCTAGGACAGGCAAGAACACTGAAGCTTTCTTT.

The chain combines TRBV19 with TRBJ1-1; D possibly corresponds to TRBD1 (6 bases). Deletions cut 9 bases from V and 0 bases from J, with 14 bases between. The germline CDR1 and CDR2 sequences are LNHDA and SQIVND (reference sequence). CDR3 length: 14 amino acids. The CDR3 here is CASESGQVNTEAFF. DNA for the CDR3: TGTGCCAGCGAATCGGGACAAGTGAACACTGAAGCTTTCTTT. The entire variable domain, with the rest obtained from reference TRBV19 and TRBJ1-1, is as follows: DGGITQSPKYLFRKEGQNVTLSCEQNLNHDAMYWYRQDPGQGLRLIYYSQIVNDFQKGDIAEGYSVSREKKESFPLTVTSAQKNPTAFYLCASESGQVNTEAFFGQGTRLTVV.

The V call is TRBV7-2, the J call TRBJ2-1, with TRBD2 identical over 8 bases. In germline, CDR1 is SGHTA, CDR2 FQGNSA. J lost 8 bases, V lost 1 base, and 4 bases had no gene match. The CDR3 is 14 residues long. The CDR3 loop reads CASSLGSGSYEQFF. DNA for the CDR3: TGTGCCAGCAGCTTAGGCAGCGGGAGTTATGAGCAGTTCTTC.